These 28 T cell receptor beta chains originate from one sample sequenced in a study of T cell responses to AZD1222 COVID-19 vaccine. Profiled with immunoSEQ multiplex PCR; TCRdb holds only in-frame clones, not every one. The table has some 120,000 clones, 90% to 95% seen once; the top ten hold more than 2.5%. The sample consisted of peripheral blood, taken on day 0 of AZD1222 vaccination. Receptors originate from an adult in good health.

The V call is TRBV5-5, the J call TRBJ2-2, with 10 positions matching TRBD2. The germline V gene has CDR1 SGHKS and CDR2 YYEKEE (reference sequence). This CDR3 region has 15 residues. J gave up 6 bases and V 4 bases, and 6 bases lay outside the gene matches. CDR3 DNA sequence: TGTGCCAGCAGCCCAGCGGGAGGGCCTCCCGGGGAGCTGTTTTTT. It yields the protein CASSPAGGPPGELFF. The complete variable domain, with remaining parts taken from reference TRBV5-5 and TRBJ2-2, reads DAGVTQSPTHLIKTRGQQVTLRCSPISGHKSVSWYQQVLGQGPQFIFQYYEKEERGRGNFPDRFSARQFPNYSSELNVNALLLGDSALYLCASSPAGGPPGELFFGEGSRLTVL.

This clone was seen only a few times. Other DNA sequences in this sample translate to the same CDR3. V and J are TRBV12-3 or TRBV12-4 and TRBJ1-1; no reliable D call. The CDR3 covers 13 residues. V gave up 2 bases and J gave up 1 base, with 5 bases separating them. The CDR3 here is CASSLSENTEAFF. The CDR3 nucleotides are TGTGCCAGCAGTTTATCAGAGAACACTGAAGCTTTCTTT.

This clone is a singleton in its sample. The chain uses TRBV7-3 and TRBJ1-1; D uncertain. The CDR3 has 15 amino acids. Germline V gene data show CDR1 as SGHTA and CDR2 as FQGTGA. Trimming pared 2 bases from V and 0 bases from J, leaving 10 bases between. CDR3 sequence (DNA): TGTGCCAGCAGCTTATCTTCCGGGATGAACACTGAAGCTTTCTTT. Translation gives CASSLSSGMNTEAFF.

The chain uses TRBV28 and TRBJ2-1; perhaps TRBD1 as D (6 bases). CDR3 length equals 13 residues. Germline V CDR1 and CDR2: MDHEN, SYDVKM. V was shortened by 8 bases and J by 8 bases, with 16 bases between the two germline ends. The CDR3 protein is CASGTTFRDEQFF. The CDR3 DNA sequence: TGTGCCAGCGGGACAACTTTCAGGGATGAGCAGTTCTTC.

The sample holds one count of this clone. The genes are TRBV19 and TRBJ2-2; 7 bases are a match to TRBD2. Germline V gene sequence: CDR1 LNHDA, CDR2 SQIVND (reference sequence). This CDR3 is built from 15 residues. Unmatched junction bases numbered 6, after V lost 4 bases and J lost 4 bases. The CDR3: CASSTDVAGTGELFF. CDR3 nucleotide sequence: TGTGCCAGTAGTACCGATGTAGCGGGCACCGGGGAGCTGTTTTTT.

This chain connects TRBV30 to TRBJ2-1; 7 positions match TRBD2. The CDR3 length is 14 residues. V trimming: 2 bases; J trimming: 5 bases; junction bases outside the gene matches: 6. Germline loops: CDR1 GTSNPN, CDR2 SVGIG (reference sequence). The CDR3 region has the DNA TGTGCCTGGAGTCCCGGGACTACGGACAATGAGCAGTTCTTC. It is translated as CAWSPGTTDNEQFF.

V gene TRBV3-1 (or the pseudogene TRBV3-2) combines with J gene TRBJ2-1; D is possibly TRBD2 (6 bases). V was shortened by 4 bases and J by 7 bases, with 17 bases between the two germline ends. Germline CDR1 is LGHDT and CDR2 is YNNKEL (reference sequence). This CDR3 is 15 amino acids long. Written as DNA, the CDR3 is TGTGCCAGCAGCCCTAGCGTCCGTCGACGGAATGAGCAGTTCTTC. It encodes CASSPSVRRRNEQFF.

The chain couples TRBV5-1 to TRBJ2-3; 8 nucleotides line up with TRBD1. From germline, CDR1 is SGHRS and CDR2 YFSETQ. CDR3 size: 14 residues. V was clipped by 1 base and J by 4 bases; unmatched bases: 2. The CDR3 spells CASSLSGGPDTQYF. The CDR3 nucleotides are TGCGCCAGCAGCTTGTCAGGGGGCCCAGATACGCAGTATTTT.

This chain links TRBV24-1 with TRBJ2-7, with D possibly matching TRBD2 (6 bases). CDR3 size: 14 residues. Germline assignment: CDR1 KGHDR and CDR2 SFDVKD. Trimming stripped 9 bases from V and 2 bases from J, with 16 bases between. The CDR3 DNA reads TGTGCCACCGGCTCCGGGACTCCGCCCTACGAGCAGTACTTC. Its translation: CATGSGTPPYEQYF.

CDR3 region: CASSLGVWGAMNTEAFF. The CDR3 DNA reads as TGTGCCAGCAGCTTAGGGGTTTGGGGGGCTATGAACACTGAAGCTTTCTTT. The V and J genes are TRBV7-8 and TRBJ1-1, with D possibly TRBD1 on 6 matching bases. The ends were cut back, 1 base at V and 0 bases at J, with 15 bases in the middle. Germline CDR1 SGHVS, CDR2 FQNEAQ. The CDR3 covers 17 residues.

This clone came up once. This chain joins TRBV6-5 and TRBJ1-1; no firm D call. Trimming took 0 bases from V and 3 from J, leaving 11 bases between them. The CDR3 sequence is 15 residues long. Germline V gene sequence: CDR1 MNHEY, CDR2 SVGAGI. The CDR3 DNA follows: TGTGCCAGCAGTTACTCGACGACACCAGACACTGAAGCTTTCTTT. Its protein is CASSYSTTPDTEAFF.

The chain uses TRBV10-2 and TRBJ1-5; D ambiguous. Trimming removed 7 bases from V and 0 bases from J, with 7 bases in between. CDR1 is WSHSY, CDR2 SAAADI, per germline. This CDR3 region has 13 residues. The CDR3 DNA follows: TGCGCCAGCATGGGAGGTAGCAATCAGCCCCAGCATTTT. Residues: CASMGGSNQPQHF.

The CDR3 loop is CASTLTYRYEQYF. CDR3 in DNA: TGTGCCAGCACCCTTACATACAGATACGAGCAGTACTTC. J is TRBJ2-7 and V is TRBV28; D not certain. Looked up from germline, CDR1 is MDHEN and CDR2 is SYDVKM. CDR3 length equals 13 residues. The V gene lost 7 bases and the J gene lost 4 bases, with 14 bases spanning the gap.

In its sample, this clone was seen once. Here the CDR3 DNA reads TGCGCCAGCAGTCAATCCCCTCATAGTAGCGGGAGTAATGAGCAGTTCTTC. Protein sequence: CASSQSPHSSGSNEQFF. V is TRBV23-1 and J is TRBJ2-1; 9 bases match TRBD2. TRBV23-1 is designated an ORF whose function remains uncertain. After removal of 0 bases from V and 7 bases from J, the junction contained 10 bases not matched to a gene. This CDR3 spans 17 amino acids.

This sequence joins TRBV16 and TRBJ1-5, with D tentatively TRBD1 (6 bases). CDR1 and CDR2 from the germline V gene are KGHSY and FQNENV. Trimming removed 1 base at V and 8 bases at J, with 12 bases between. The CDR3 totals 14 residues. The CDR3 sequence is CASSQFDRGKPQHF. In nucleotides, the CDR3 is TGTGCCAGCAGCCAATTTGATAGGGGGAAGCCCCAGCATTTT.

This sequence joins TRBV5-1 and TRBJ2-7; a weak D match, TRBD2 (6 bases). Trimming stripped 3 bases from V and 6 bases from J, with 13 bases between. CDR1 is SGHRS, CDR2 YFSETQ, per germline. The CDR3 spans 13 residues. CDR3 residues: CASSSGVISEQYF. In DNA form, the CDR3 reads TGCGCCAGCAGCTCGGGAGTCATCTCCGAGCAGTACTTC.

V usage is TRBV5-4 and J usage is TRBJ1-2; D is unclear. Per the germline V gene, CDR1 is SGHNT and CDR2 is YYREEE (reference sequence). The CDR3 loop spans 12 amino acids. Trimming stripped 2 bases from V and 2 bases from J, with 4 bases between. DNA for the CDR3: TGTGCCAGCAGCTTCGGGAACTATGGCTACACCTTC. Translated, it gives CASSFGNYGYTF. The full variable domain, rest sourced from reference TRBV5-4 and TRBJ1-2, is ETGVTQSPTHLIKTRGQQVTLRCSSQSGHNTVSWYQQALGQGPQFIFQYYREEENGRGNFPPRFSGLQFPNYSSELNVNALELDDSALYLCASSFGNYGYTFGSGTRLTVV.

CDR3 DNA: TGTGCCAGCAGTGGACAAAGGGGGTCTGAAGCTTTCTTT. Translated, it gives CASSGQRGSEAFF. The chain links TRBV2 to TRBJ1-1; D might be TRBD1 (6 bases). The length of the CDR3 is 13 residues. CDR1 SNHLY and CDR2 FYNNEI come from the germline V gene. Between the trimmed V and J ends, which lost 4 bases and 6 bases, there was a span of 12 bases.

The V and J genes are TRBV5-5 and TRBJ2-7; TRBD1 matches at 9 bases. The CDR3 length is 16 residues. Germline V CDR1 and CDR2: SGHKS, YYEKEE (reference sequence). V dropped 0 bases and J dropped 11; count of bases not matched to a gene: 15. In nucleotides, the CDR3 is TGTGCCAGCAGCTTGGCCTGGCCGACAGGGGGTCTACGGAAGTACTTC. It codes for CASSLAWPTGGLRKYF.

This chain uses TRBV5-1 with TRBJ1-1; D not certain. The CDR3 is made up of 15 amino acids. CDR1 is SGHRS and CDR2 is YFSETQ in the germline V gene. Trimming shortened V by 0 bases and J by 1 base, and 10 bases separated the two germline ends. The CDR3 protein is CASSLAEGGNTEAFF. DNA of the CDR3: TGCGCCAGCAGCTTGGCCGAGGGAGGGAACACTGAAGCTTTCTTT. Full variable domain (outside the CDR3, taken from reference TRBV5-1 and TRBJ1-1): KAGVTQTPRYLIKTRGQQVTLSCSPISGHRSVSWYQQTPGQGLQFLFEYFSETQRNKGNFPGRFSGRQFSNSRSEMNVSTLELGDSALYLCASSLAEGGNTEAFFGQGTRLTVV.

This chain joins TRBV7-8 and TRBJ2-1; D remains unclear. The V and J ends lost 2 bases and 0 bases respectively, with 11 bases between them. Per the germline V gene, CDR1 is SGHVS and CDR2 is FQNEAQ. This CDR3 is 16 amino acids long. For the CDR3, the DNA is TGTGCCAGCAGCTTATTTACCACAGCCTCCTACAATGAGCAGTTCTTC. Residues: CASSLFTTASYNEQFF.

V usage is TRBV6-4 and J usage is TRBJ1-1; tentatively, D is TRBD1 (5 bases). V was pared by 0 bases and J by 11 bases, with 13 bases between. The CDR3 covers 13 residues. Germline V gene data show CDR1 as MRHNA and CDR2 as SNTAGT. This CDR3 is CASSDSDNRRAFF. For the CDR3, the DNA is TGTGCCAGCAGTGACTCGGACAACCGGCGGGCTTTCTTT.

The rearrangement links TRBV15 to TRBJ2-7; 9 bases line up with TRBD1. The CDR3 runs to 15 residues. CDR1 is LNHNV and CDR2 is YYDKDF in the germline V gene (reference sequence). Trimming took 6 bases from V and 3 from J; bases not matched to a gene: 9. DNA for the CDR3: TGTGCCACCAGAGAGGGTACGGGACAGGGCTACGAGCAGTACTTC. It is translated as CATREGTGQGYEQYF. Drawing the rest from reference TRBV15 and TRBJ2-7, the complete variable domain is DAMVIQNPRYQVTQFGKPVTLSCSQTLNHNVMYWYQQKSSQAPKLLFHYYDKDFNNEADTPDNFQSRRPNTSFCFLDIRSPGLGDTAMYLCATREGTGQGYEQYFGPGTRLTVT.

The chain has TRBV30 and TRBJ2-4, with 7 nucleotides matching TRBD1. Germline lookup yields CDR1 GTSNPN and CDR2 SVGIG (reference sequence). With 2 bases clipped from V and 3 bases from J, the junction kept 7 bases outside the gene matches. CDR3 size: 15 residues. CDR3 nucleotides: TGTGCCTGGAGTTTGACAGGGAAGATCAAAAACATTCAGTACTTC. Protein sequence: CAWSLTGKIKNIQYF.

This clone was detected a few times. The chain joins TRBV6-1 to TRBJ2-2, with a tentative D call TRBD1 (6 bases). The CDR3 totals 18 residues. The V and J ends lost 2 bases and 3 bases respectively, with 19 bases between them. From germline, CDR1 is MNHNS and CDR2 SASEGT. CDR3: CASSEIYPPGDDTGELFF. For the CDR3, the DNA is TGTGCCAGCAGTGAAATCTACCCACCAGGGGATGACACCGGGGAGCTGTTTTTT.

The V call is TRBV3-1 (or the pseudogene TRBV3-2), the J call TRBJ1-2; 9 positions match TRBD1. J lost 7 bases, V lost 4 bases, and 4 bases had no gene match. Germline V CDR1 and CDR2: LGHDT, YNNKEL (reference sequence). The CDR3 contains 13 residues. The CDR3 loop reads CASSPQGARGYTF. As DNA, the CDR3 is TGTGCCAGCAGCCCACAGGGGGCTCGTGGCTACACCTTC.

The V gene is TRBV29-1, the J gene TRBJ1-3; D is possibly TRBD1 (5 bases). Trimming stripped 7 bases from V and 0 bases from J, with 13 bases between. The V gene's germline CDR1 is SQVTM and CDR2 ANQGSEA. This CDR3 is 14 amino acids long. The CDR3 is CSAGEGSSGNTIYF. As DNA, the CDR3 is TGCAGCGCCGGTGAGGGGAGCTCTGGAAACACCATATATTTT.

The chain is built from TRBV5-1 and TRBJ2-3, with D hard to call. The V end lost 0 bases, the J end lost 4 bases, and 15 bases lay between the germline ends. CDR1 is SGHRS and CDR2 is YFSETQ in the germline V gene. This CDR3 comprises 16 residues. The CDR3 DNA is TGCGCCAGCAGCTTGGATCAATTAGTCGGCGCAGATACGCAGTATTTT. Amino acids: CASSLDQLVGADTQYF.